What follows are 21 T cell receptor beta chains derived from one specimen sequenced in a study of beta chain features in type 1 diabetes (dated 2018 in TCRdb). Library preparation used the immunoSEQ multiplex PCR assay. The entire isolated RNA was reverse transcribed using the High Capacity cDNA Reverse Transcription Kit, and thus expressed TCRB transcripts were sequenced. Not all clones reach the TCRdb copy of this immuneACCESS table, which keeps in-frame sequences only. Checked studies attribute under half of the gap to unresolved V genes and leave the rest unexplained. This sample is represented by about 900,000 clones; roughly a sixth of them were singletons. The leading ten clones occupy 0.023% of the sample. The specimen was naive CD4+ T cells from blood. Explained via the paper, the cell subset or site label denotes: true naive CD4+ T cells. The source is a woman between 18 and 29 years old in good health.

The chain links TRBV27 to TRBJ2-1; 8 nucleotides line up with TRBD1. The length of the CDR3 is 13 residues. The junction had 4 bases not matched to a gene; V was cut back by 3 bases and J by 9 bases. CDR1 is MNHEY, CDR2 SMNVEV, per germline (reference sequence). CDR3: CASSLDRVAEQFF. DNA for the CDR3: TGTGCCAGCAGTTTGGACAGGGTCGCTGAGCAGTTCTTC.

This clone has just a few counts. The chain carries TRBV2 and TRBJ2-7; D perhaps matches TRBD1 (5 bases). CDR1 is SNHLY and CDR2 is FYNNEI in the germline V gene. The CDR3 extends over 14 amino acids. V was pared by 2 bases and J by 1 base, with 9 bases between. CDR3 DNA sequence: TGTGCCAGCAGTGAACAGGGTTTTTCCTACGAGCAGTACTTC. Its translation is CASSEQGFSYEQYF.

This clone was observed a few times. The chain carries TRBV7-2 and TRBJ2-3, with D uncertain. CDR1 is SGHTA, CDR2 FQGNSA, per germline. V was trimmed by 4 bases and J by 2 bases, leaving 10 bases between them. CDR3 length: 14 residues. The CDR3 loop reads CASSSTAFTDTQYF. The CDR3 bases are TGTGCCAGCAGCTCCACAGCCTTCACAGATACGCAGTATTTT.

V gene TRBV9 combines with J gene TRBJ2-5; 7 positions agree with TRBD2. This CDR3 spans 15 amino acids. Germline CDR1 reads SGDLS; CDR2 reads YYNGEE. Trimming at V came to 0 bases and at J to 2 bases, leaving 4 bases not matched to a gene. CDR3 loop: CASSVGLADQETQYF. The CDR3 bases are TGTGCCAGCAGCGTAGGACTAGCAGATCAAGAGACCCAGTACTTC.

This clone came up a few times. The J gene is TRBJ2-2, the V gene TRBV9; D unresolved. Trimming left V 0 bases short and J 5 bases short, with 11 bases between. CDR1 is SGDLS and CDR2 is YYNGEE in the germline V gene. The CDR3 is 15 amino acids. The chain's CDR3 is CASSVALYSTGELFF. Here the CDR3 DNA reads TGTGCCAGCAGCGTAGCACTATACTCTACCGGGGAGCTGTTTTTT.

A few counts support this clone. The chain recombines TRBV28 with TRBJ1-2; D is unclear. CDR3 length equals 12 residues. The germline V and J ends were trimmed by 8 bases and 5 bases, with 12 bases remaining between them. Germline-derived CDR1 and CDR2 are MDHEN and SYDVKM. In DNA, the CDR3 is TGTGCCAGCGGGTCGGGCTGGTATGGCTACACCTTC. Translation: CASGSGWYGYTF.

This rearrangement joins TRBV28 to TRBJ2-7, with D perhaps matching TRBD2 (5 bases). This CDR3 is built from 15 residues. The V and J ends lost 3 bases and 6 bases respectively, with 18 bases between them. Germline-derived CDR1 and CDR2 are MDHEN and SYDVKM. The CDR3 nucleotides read TGTGCCAGCAGTTTGGATTCGGGGAGAACCGGCGAGCAGTACTTC. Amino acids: CASSLDSGRTGEQYF.

The CDR3 coding sequence is TGTGCCAGCAGCTTAGGAGTGTCTAAGGAGGGTAGAGCAGATACGCAGTATTTT. Translating it yields CASSLGVSKEGRADTQYF. V and J are TRBV13 and TRBJ2-3; weak D call: TRBD2 (6 bases). This CDR3 region has 18 residues. The V end lost 0 bases, the J end lost 4 bases, and 20 bases lay between the germline ends. Germline-derived CDR1 and CDR2 are PRHDT and FYEKMQ (reference sequence).

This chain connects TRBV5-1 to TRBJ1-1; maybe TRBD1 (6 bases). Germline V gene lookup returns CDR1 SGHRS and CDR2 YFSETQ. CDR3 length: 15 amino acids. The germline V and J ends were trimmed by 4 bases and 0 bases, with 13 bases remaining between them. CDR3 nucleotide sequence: TGCGCCAGCAGCCGATATGGGACACTGAACACTGAAGCTTTCTTT. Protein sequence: CASSRYGTLNTEAFF.

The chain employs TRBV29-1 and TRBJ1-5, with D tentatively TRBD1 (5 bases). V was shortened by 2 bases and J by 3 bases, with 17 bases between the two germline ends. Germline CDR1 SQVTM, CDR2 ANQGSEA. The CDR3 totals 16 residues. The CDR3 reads CSVESPGPQINQPQHF. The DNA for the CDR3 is TGCAGCGTTGAATCTCCGGGACCCCAAATCAATCAGCCCCAGCATTTT.

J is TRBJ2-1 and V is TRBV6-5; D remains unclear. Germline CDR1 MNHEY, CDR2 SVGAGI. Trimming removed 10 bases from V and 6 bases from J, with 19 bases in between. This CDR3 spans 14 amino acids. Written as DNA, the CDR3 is TGTGCCACCATGGGGTCCAGGCTATCCAATGAGCAGTTCTTC. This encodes CATMGSRLSNEQFF.

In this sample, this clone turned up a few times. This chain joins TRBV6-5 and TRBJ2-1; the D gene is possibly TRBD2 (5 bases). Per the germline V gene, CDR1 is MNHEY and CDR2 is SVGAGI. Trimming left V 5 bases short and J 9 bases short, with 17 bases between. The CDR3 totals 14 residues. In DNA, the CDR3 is TGTGCCAGCAGTACCGGGATCCCAACAAGTGAGCAGTTCTTC. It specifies CASSTGIPTSEQFF.

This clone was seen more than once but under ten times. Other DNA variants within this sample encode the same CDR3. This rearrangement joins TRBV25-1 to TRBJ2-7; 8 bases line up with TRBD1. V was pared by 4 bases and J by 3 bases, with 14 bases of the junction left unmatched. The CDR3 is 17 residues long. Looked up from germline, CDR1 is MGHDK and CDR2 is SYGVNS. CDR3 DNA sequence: TGTGCCAGCAGTGCGCTTCGGGGTTGGGACAGGAACTACGAGCAGTACTTC. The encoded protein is CASSALRGWDRNYEQYF.

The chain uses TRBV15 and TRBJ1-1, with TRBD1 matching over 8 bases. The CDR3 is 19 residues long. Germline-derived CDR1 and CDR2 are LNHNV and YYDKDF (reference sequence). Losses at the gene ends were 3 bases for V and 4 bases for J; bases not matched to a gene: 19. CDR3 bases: TGTGCCACCAGCAGGGGGTTTGGACAGGGCAGGGAGGTGTTCACTGAAGCTTTCTTT. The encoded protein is CATSRGFGQGREVFTEAFF.

This chain's CDR3 is CASIKQGAGANVLTF. The CDR3 DNA sequence: TGTGCCAGCATCAAACAGGGTGCTGGGGCCAACGTCCTGACTTTC. V and J are TRBV28 and TRBJ2-6; D perhaps matches TRBD1 (6 bases). Trimming took 7 bases from V and 2 from J, leaving 12 bases between them. Germline V gives CDR1 MDHEN, CDR2 SYDVKM. The CDR3 is made up of 15 amino acids.

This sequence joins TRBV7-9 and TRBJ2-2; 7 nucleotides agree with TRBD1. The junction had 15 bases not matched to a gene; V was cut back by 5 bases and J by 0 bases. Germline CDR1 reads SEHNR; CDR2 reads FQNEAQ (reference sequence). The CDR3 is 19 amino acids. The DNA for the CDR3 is TGTGCCAGCAGCCAAATTGGGTACAGGGGTCCTGCGAACACCGGGGAGCTGTTTTTT. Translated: CASSQIGYRGPANTGELFF.

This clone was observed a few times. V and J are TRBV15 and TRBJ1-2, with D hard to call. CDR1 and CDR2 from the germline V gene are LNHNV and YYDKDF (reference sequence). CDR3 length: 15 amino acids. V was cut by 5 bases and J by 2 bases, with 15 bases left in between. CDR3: CATSPRMELNYGYTF. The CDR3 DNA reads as TGTGCCACCAGCCCCCGGATGGAGTTAAACTATGGCTACACCTTC.

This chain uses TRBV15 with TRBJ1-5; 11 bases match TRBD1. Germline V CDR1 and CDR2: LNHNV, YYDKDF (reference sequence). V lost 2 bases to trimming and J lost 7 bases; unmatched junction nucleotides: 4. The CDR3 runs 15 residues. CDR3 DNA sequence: TGTGCCACCAGCAGAATGGGACAGGGGGTCCAGCCCCAGCATTTT. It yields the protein CATSRMGQGVQPQHF.

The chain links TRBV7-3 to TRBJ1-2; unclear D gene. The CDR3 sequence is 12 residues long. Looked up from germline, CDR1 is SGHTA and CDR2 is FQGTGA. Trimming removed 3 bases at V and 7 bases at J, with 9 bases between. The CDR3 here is CASSFGLGGYTF. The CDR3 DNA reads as TGTGCCAGCAGCTTCGGGCTCGGTGGCTACACCTTC.

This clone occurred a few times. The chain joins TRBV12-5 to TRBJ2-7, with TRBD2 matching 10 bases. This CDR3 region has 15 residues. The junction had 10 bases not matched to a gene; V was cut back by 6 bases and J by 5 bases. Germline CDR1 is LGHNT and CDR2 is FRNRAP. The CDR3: CASGRPGTSDNEQYF. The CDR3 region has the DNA TGTGCTAGTGGCCGTCCCGGGACTAGCGATAACGAGCAGTACTTC.

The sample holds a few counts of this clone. Here the CDR3 reads CASSKDGYEQYF. Written as DNA, the CDR3 is TGTGCCAGCAGCAAAGACGGGTACGAGCAGTACTTC. V usage is TRBV28 and J usage is TRBJ2-7; D uncertain. The V and J ends lost 6 bases and 4 bases respectively, with 10 bases between them. The germline V gene encodes CDR1 MDHEN and CDR2 SYDVKM. The CDR3 totals 12 residues.